This note documents a single T cell receptor (beta chain) sequence. What it binds is not known. RNA transcripts served as template for amplifying TCR beta CDR3 sequences. First-round RT-PCR with HTBI primers preceded a second-round multiplex PCR. TCRdb used MiXCR to reprocess the multiplex PCR reads, holding one entry per CDR3 protein. The table has over a million distinct CDR3 sequences, approximately 35% seen once; the top ten hold roughly 11%. The data stem from a study of Graves' ophthalmopathy and Graves' hyperthyroidism. Study-level information: Hyperthyroidism is called stable when no ophthalmopathy develops within 18 months of follow-up. Regarding the study as a whole: Thyroid clonotypes that were expanded above 0.001 frequency mostly also appeared in blood. An approximately 83% specificity and 87.88% sensitivity were achieved by a 13-signature model that separated ophthalmopathy from stable hyperthyroidism.

This CDR3 region has 13 residues. CDR1 and CDR2 (germline): SQVTM, ANQGSEA. V gave up 4 bases and J gave up 2 bases, with 12 bases separating them. Diagnosis was based on clinical symptoms, serum thyroxine, TRAb, thyroid ultrasound and orbital computed tomography. This receptor was identified in an adult man with Graves' hyperthyroidism. This rearrangement joins TRBV29-1 to TRBJ2-7; no clear D. The sequenced sample consisted of peripheral blood or thyroid tissue (not recorded which). The CDR3 sequence is CSVGNRATYEQYF. The CDR3, as DNA: TGCAGCGTTGGAAACCGGGCGACCTACGAGCAGTACTTC.